The 11 T cell receptor beta chains below come from one sample, sequenced in a study of blood T cell repertoires in COVID-19. Repertoires were generated with immunoSEQ multiplex PCR, while TCRdb's copy carries only in-frame clones and drops some. Of approximately 70,000 clones listed, 82% were seen once; the top ten hold about an eighth. Sequencing was performed on peripheral blood. These receptor sequences come from a woman at least 80 years old with acute or convalescent COVID-19.

The chain joins TRBV28 to TRBJ2-7; D is undetermined. This CDR3 region has 14 residues. With 1 base removed from V and 3 bases from J, the gap between germline ends came to 10 bases. Germline CDR1 reads MDHEN; CDR2 reads SYDVKM. The CDR3 sequence: CASSLSGWSYEQYF. DNA of the CDR3: TGTGCCAGCAGTTTATCCGGTTGGAGCTACGAGCAGTACTTC.

The chain has TRBV12-5 and TRBJ2-7; 7 bases agree with TRBD1. Per germline, CDR1 LGHNT and CDR2 FRNRAP. Trimming cost V 6 bases and J 3 bases; bases outside gene matches: 8. CDR3 size: 14 residues. In nucleotides, the CDR3 is TGTGCTAGTGGCCCTAGACAGGGTAGCTACGAGCAGTACTTC. This translates into CASGPRQGSYEQYF.

This clone was counted only a few times. V is TRBV5-4 and J is TRBJ2-6, with D perhaps matching TRBD1 (6 bases). V shed 3 bases and J shed 2 bases, with 15 bases lying between them. The CDR3 loop spans 17 amino acids. Germline lookup yields CDR1 SGHNT and CDR2 YYREEE (reference sequence). CDR3 protein: CASSSQLGAPGANVLTF. CDR3 DNA: TGTGCCAGCAGCTCCCAGCTGGGGGCGCCTGGGGCCAACGTCCTGACTTTC. Drawing the rest from reference TRBV5-4 and TRBJ2-6, the complete variable domain is ETGVTQSPTHLIKTRGQQVTLRCSSQSGHNTVSWYQQALGQGPQFIFQYYREEENGRGNFPPRFSGLQFPNYSSELNVNALELDDSALYLCASSSQLGAPGANVLTFGAGSRLTVL.

This clone was picked up a small number of times. This sequence joins TRBV5-4 and TRBJ1-1, with 7 bases lining up with TRBD1. The CDR3 sequence is 16 residues long. The junction had 10 bases not matched to a gene; V was cut back by 4 bases and J by 1 base. In germline, CDR1 is SGHNT, CDR2 YYREEE (reference sequence). The DNA of the CDR3 is TGTGCCAGCAGCCCCCTCCCACAGGGGCGGAACACTGAAGCTTTCTTT. Its protein product is CASSPLPQGRNTEAFF.

V gene TRBV4-1 combines with J gene TRBJ2-1; D is undetermined. The CDR3 length is 13 residues. Germline V gene data show CDR1 as MGHRA and CDR2 as YSYEKL. V was pared by 0 bases and J by 3 bases, with 3 bases between. This CDR3 reads CASSQDYYNEQFF. CDR3 nucleotides: TGCGCCAGCAGCCAAGATTACTACAATGAGCAGTTCTTC.

The V gene is TRBV5-4, the J gene TRBJ2-5; D is ambiguous. This CDR3 region has 15 residues. Germline assignment: CDR1 SGHNT and CDR2 YYREEE (reference sequence). The V gene lost 4 bases and the J gene lost 1 base, with 14 bases spanning the gap. CDR3 sequence: CASSPQRNGQETQYF. The CDR3, as DNA: TGTGCCAGCAGCCCGCAGCGAAACGGCCAAGAGACCCAGTACTTC.

The chain couples TRBV19 to TRBJ1-1, with D unresolved. Deletions cut 7 bases from V and 0 bases from J, with 15 bases between. Germline V CDR1 and CDR2: LNHDA, SQIVND (reference sequence). The CDR3 sequence is 15 residues long. The CDR3 DNA reads as TGTGCCAGTACACTTATTGGAGGCATGAACACTGAAGCTTTCTTT. Translated, it gives CASTLIGGMNTEAFF.

This rearrangement joins TRBV19 to TRBJ1-5; 10 bases fit TRBD1. Per the germline V gene, CDR1 is LNHDA and CDR2 is SQIVND (reference sequence). J lost 5 bases, V lost 6 bases, and 4 bases had no gene match. CDR3 length: 14 residues. This chain's CDR3 is CASSDRGRDQPQHF. In DNA form, the CDR3 reads TGTGCCAGTAGCGACAGGGGGCGAGATCAGCCCCAGCATTTT.

J is TRBJ2-3 and V is TRBV9; 12 bases agree with TRBD2. Per the germline V gene, CDR1 is SGDLS and CDR2 is YYNGEE. CDR3 length: 16 amino acids. V gave up 0 bases and J gave up 6 bases; unmatched junction bases: 5. Written as DNA, the CDR3 is TGTGCCAGCAGCGTAGGGCTAGCGGGAGGGCAGGATACGCAGTATTTT. Amino acid sequence: CASSVGLAGGQDTQYF.

The chain employs TRBV10-3 and TRBJ2-7, with D possibly matching TRBD1 (6 bases). Germline CDR1 reads ENHRY; CDR2 reads SYGVKD. V gave up 3 bases and J gave up 4 bases, with 19 bases separating them. The CDR3 has 16 amino acids. CDR3 in DNA: TGTGCCATCAGTGATAAAGGACAGCGCAAGCTTTACGAGCAGTACTTC. Translation: CAISDKGQRKLYEQYF.

J is TRBJ2-1 and V is TRBV24-1, with D possibly matching TRBD2 (5 bases). The CDR3 loop spans 11 amino acids. Germline assignment: CDR1 KGHDR and CDR2 SFDVKD. V lost 5 bases and J 9 bases, leaving 7 bases between the germline ends. The CDR3 sequence is CATSGGPEQFF. The CDR3 region has the DNA TGTGCCACCAGTGGAGGGCCTGAGCAGTTCTTC.